A selection of T cell receptor beta chains follows, all from one sample in a study of blood T cells in healthy people across ages. TCRdb analysed the 5' RACE reads with MiXCR anew, one entry per CDR3 protein. The table has 1.5 million to 1.8 million distinct CDR3 sequences, 40% to 45% seen once. The sequencing input was blood. Receptors were obtained from a woman under 30 in good health. Each CDR3 is given with its conserved first and last residue. The order of the fields is D gene, V gene, J gene, clone size, CDR3 protein, CDR3 DNA. D genes are given only for firm matches. Size is omitted from some rows. Given values are once, few, many or a class for expanded clones.

>-|TRBV3-1|TRBJ2-3|few
CATGEMIATDTQYF
TGTGCCACCGGGGAGATGATTGCCACAGATACGCAGTATTTT
>-|TRBV7-2|TRBJ2-1|-
CASSLAPVGGWAFYEQFF
TGTGCCAGCAGCTTAGCGCCGGTTGGGGGTTGGGCGTTCTATGAGCAGTTCTTC
>-|TRBV12-3/TRBV12-4|TRBJ2-5|-
CASQDRGIRETQYF
TGTGCAAGTCAGGACAGAGGGATTCGAGAGACCCAGTACTTC
>-|TRBV2|TRBJ1-4|-
CASSENRVANEKLFF
TGTGCCAGCAGTGAAAATCGGGTTGCTAATGAAAAACTGTTTTTT
>-|TRBV4-3|TRBJ2-1|-
CASSQVSTYNEQFF
TGCGCCAGCAGCCAAGTGTCAACTTACAATGAGCAGTTCTTC
>-|TRBV12-3/TRBV12-4|TRBJ2-3|few
CASSPPGGSSTDTQYF
TGTGCCAGCAGTCCACCGGGGGGCTCCAGCACAGATACGCAGTATTTT
>-|TRBV20-1|TRBJ1-2|few
CSAREGRVYTF
TGCAGTGCTAGAGAGGGGCGGGTCTACACCTTC
>TRBD1|TRBV6-2/TRBV6-3|TRBJ2-6|-
CASSPLRQGASGANVLTF
TGTGCCAGCAGTCCCCTGAGACAGGGTGCCTCTGGGGCCAACGTCCTGACTTTC
>-|TRBV15|TRBJ1-4|once
CATSTGQSPTNEKLFF
TGTGCCACCAGCACCGGACAGAGCCCAACTAATGAAAAACTGTTTTTT
>TRBD2|TRBV7-2|TRBJ2-3|few
CASSLSRAGWDTQYF
TGTGCCAGCAGCTTATCTCGAGCGGGGTGGGATACGCAGTATTTT
>-|TRBV5-1|TRBJ2-1|-
CASSPGPPNNEQFF
TGCGCCAGCAGCCCGGGACCGCCAAACAATGAGCAGTTCTTC
>-|TRBV12-3/TRBV12-4|TRBJ1-5|medium-sized
CASSKAGSSNQPQHF
TGTGCCAGCAGCAAGGCAGGGTCGAGCAATCAGCCCCAGCATTTT
>TRBD2|TRBV20-1|TRBJ2-1|many
CSASPWTSVEHSEQFF
TGCAGTGCTAGCCCGTGGACTAGCGTGGAACATAGTGAGCAGTTCTTC
>TRBD1|TRBV7-2|TRBJ2-1|-
CASSLRQGGLEQFF
TGTGCCAGCAGCTTACGACAGGGGGGTCTTGAGCAGTTCTTC
>TRBD1|TRBV29-1|TRBJ1-1|-
CSVSQGASTEAFF
TGCAGCGTGTCTCAGGGGGCAAGCACTGAAGCTTTCTTT
>-|TRBV5-1|TRBJ2-1|-
CASSDVSYNEQFF
TGCGCCAGCTCGGACGTCTCCTACAATGAGCAGTTCTTC
>-|TRBV19|TRBJ1-2|-
CASSWTAVSNYGYTF
TGTGCCAGTAGTTGGACAGCCGTCTCTAACTATGGCTACACCTTC
>-|TRBV19|TRBJ2-7|-
CASLARDSYEQYF
TGTGCCAGCTTAGCGAGAGACTCCTACGAGCAGTACTTC
>-|TRBV30|TRBJ2-4|-
CAWRGQGLYNEQYF
TGTGCCTGGAGAGGGCAGGGTCTTTACAATGAGCAGTACTTC
>-|TRBV7-8|TRBJ1-2|-
CASNSLGVLNYGYTF
TGTGCCAGCAACTCCCTCGGGGTTCTAAACTATGGCTACACCTTC
>-|TRBV5-1|TRBJ2-4|-
CASSSSDRTKNIQYF
TGCGCCAGCAGCTCTTCTGACAGGACCAAAAACATTCAGTACTTC
>TRBD1|TRBV5-1|TRBJ1-5|-
CASTAIPGQATSNQPQHF
TGCGCCAGCACCGCAATTCCGGGACAGGCAACGAGCAATCAGCCCCAGCATTTT
>-|TRBV24-1|TRBJ2-6|many
CATSDPSSGANVLTF
TGTGCCACCAGTGACCCCAGCTCTGGGGCCAACGTCCTGACTTTC
>-|TRBV10-3|TRBJ2-7|few
CAISESDSVSEQYF
TGTGCCATCAGTGAGTCAGATAGCGTGAGCGAGCAGTACTTC
>-|TRBV12-3/TRBV12-4|TRBJ2-5|-
CASSSNTNRGTQYF
TGTGCCAGCAGTTCAAATACCAATCGGGGGACCCAGTACTTC
>TRBD1|TRBV19|TRBJ2-3|-
CASTSGQGTDTQYF
TGTGCCAGTACCTCGGGACAGGGCACAGATACGCAGTATTTT
>TRBD2|TRBV3-1|TRBJ2-4|few
CASSQGAGTMKNIQYF
TGTGCCAGCAGCCAAGGAGCCGGGACTATGAAAAACATTCAGTACTTC
>TRBD2|TRBV5-1|TRBJ2-4|few
CASSSRDAGDIQYF
TGCGCCAGCAGCAGCCGGGACGCGGGGGACATTCAGTACTTC
>-|TRBV6-2/TRBV6-3|TRBJ2-7|few
CASSPQSPVPYEQYF
TGTGCCAGCAGTCCCCAATCGCCAGTTCCCTACGAGCAGTACTTC
>TRBD2|TRBV20-1|TRBJ2-1|-
CSAVRTSGLNEQFF
TGCAGTGCCGTCAGGACTAGCGGTCTCAATGAGCAGTTCTTC
>-|TRBV2|TRBJ1-1|-
CVSSPRGRAEAFF
TGTGTCAGCAGTCCCAGGGGCAGGGCTGAAGCTTTCTTT
>-|TRBV7-8|TRBJ2-7|-
CASSYGVPSYEQYF
TGTGCCAGCAGCTACGGGGTACCCTCCTACGAGCAGTACTTC
>TRBD1|TRBV20-1|TRBJ1-1|many
CSARGAGQGKWGNTEAFF
TGCAGTGCTAGAGGGGCGGGACAGGGGAAATGGGGGAACACTGAAGCTTTCTTT
>-|TRBV27|TRBJ2-7|-
CASSVSPSAYEQYF
TGTGCCAGCAGTGTATCCCCTAGCGCCTACGAGCAGTACTTC
>-|TRBV20-1|TRBJ1-5|-
CSASGGYQPQHF
TGCAGTGCTAGCGGGGGTTATCAGCCCCAGCATTTT
>-|TRBV7-2|TRBJ2-5|few
CASSLAGVPAETQYF
TGTGCCAGCAGCTTAGCCGGGGTACCTGCAGAGACCCAGTACTTC
>TRBD1|TRBV6-5|TRBJ1-2|once
CASSYSTQGARGYTF
TGTGCCAGCAGTTATTCGACACAGGGGGCGCGAGGCTACACCTTC
>TRBD2|TRBV6-2/TRBV6-3|TRBJ2-1|few
CASTPLDGRRNEQFF
TGTGCCAGCACCCCCTTGGACGGGAGGAGGAATGAGCAGTTCTTC
>-|TRBV20-1|TRBJ1-5|-
CSARDLTDIGKQPQHF
TGCAGTGCTAGAGATCTTACCGATATAGGGAAGCAGCCCCAGCATTTT
>-|TRBV4-3|TRBJ2-3|-
CASSQRPLSTDTQYF
TGCGCCAGCAGCCAAAGGCCTCTCTCGACAGATACGCAGTATTTT
>TRBD1|TRBV6-6|TRBJ1-2|-
CASSYSRQGKNYGYTF
TGTGCCAGCAGTTACTCCCGACAGGGTAAAAACTATGGCTACACCTTC
>-|TRBV7-8|TRBJ1-5|-
CASSFMLRGSQPQHF
TGTGCCAGCAGCTTCATGTTGAGAGGTTCTCAGCCCCAGCATTTT
>-|TRBV20-1|TRBJ1-2|-
CSAGDRASGYGYTF
TGCAGTGCTGGGGACCGGGCCTCGGGGTATGGCTACACCTTC
>TRBD2|TRBV5-6|TRBJ2-3|-
CASSSTRLAGVHTQYF
TGTGCCAGCAGCTCCACCCGACTAGCGGGAGTTCATACGCAGTATTTT
>-|TRBV7-8|TRBJ2-5|-
CASSLATILWEQYF
TGTGCCAGCAGCTTAGCGACAATACTGTGGGAGCAGTACTTC
>-|TRBV6-5|TRBJ2-5|-
CAGSFSPGTPGNEQYF
TGTGCCGGCAGTTTTAGCCCCGGGACCCCAGGTAATGAGCAGTACTTC
>-|TRBV6-5|TRBJ2-2|-
CASRARGTGELFF
TGTGCCAGCAGGGCTAGGGGGACCGGGGAGCTGTTTTTT
>-|TRBV12-5|TRBJ1-5|-
CASGFLGGDQPQHF
TGTGCTAGTGGTTTTTTGGGGGGGGATCAGCCCCAGCATTTT
>TRBD2|TRBV7-9|TRBJ2-1|few
CASSLVRGGTNDNEQFF
TGTGCCAGCAGCTTAGTACGGGGGGGGACCAACGACAATGAGCAGTTCTTC
>TRBD2|TRBV4-1|TRBJ2-2|-
CASTRTGTSGGNTGELFF
TGCGCCAGCACCAGAACCGGGACTAGCGGGGGAAACACCGGGGAGCTGTTTTTT
>-|TRBV15|TRBJ2-3|-
CATSRYPGETSTDTQYF
TGTGCCACCAGCAGGTACCCAGGGGAAACTAGCACAGATACGCAGTATTTT
>TRBD2|TRBV7-2|TRBJ2-7|many
CASSPLAGGLYEQYF
TGTGCCAGCAGCCCACTAGCGGGAGGGCTTTACGAGCAGTACTTC
>-|TRBV2|TRBJ2-2|-
CASSPRRELFF
TGTGCCAGCTCTCCACGGAGGGAGCTGTTTTTT
>-|TRBV7-8|TRBJ2-4|few
CASSYERYF
TGTGCCAGCAGCTATGAACGGTACTTC
>TRBD2|TRBV5-1|TRBJ2-5|-
CASSLGREGQDEQYF
TGCGCCAGCAGCTTGGGTCGGGAGGGCCAGGATGAGCAGTACTTC
>-|TRBV7-9|TRBJ2-7|-
CASSSFDDEQYF
TGTGCCAGCAGCTCTTTTGACGACGAGCAGTACTTC
>TRBD2|TRBV12-3/TRBV12-4|TRBJ2-5|-
CASSTGTSGSNEQYF
TGTGCCAGCAGTACCGGGACTAGCGGGAGTAATGAGCAGTACTTC
>-|TRBV19|TRBJ2-3|few
CAASSSPSTDTQYF
TGTGCGGCCAGCTCTAGCCCTAGCACAGATACGCAGTATTTT
>-|TRBV3-1|TRBJ2-7|-
CASSPRDMGSYEQYF
TGTGCCAGCAGCCCCCGGGACATGGGCTCCTACGAGCAGTACTTC